The clone carrying this T cell receptor beta chain was detected a few times. This sample was included in a study of CD8+CD57+ T cells in acquired aplastic anemia. Study in general: Average DNA yield from sorted CD4+ and CD8+ cells was roughly 3 ug.

Flow cytometry had shown expanded CD8+CD57+ cells in the patients chosen for sequencing. V was clipped by 4 bases and J by 0 bases, with 12 bases between them. Germline assignment: CDR1 KGHDR and CDR2 SFDVKD. There are 16 residues in the CDR3. Profiles of TCR beta VDJ and CDR3 were generated from a genomic DNA template. In TCRdb, the reads were re-called with MiXCR into one record per CDR3 protein. The sample shows approximately 130,000 distinct CDR3 sequences, over 55% of them seen only once. This sequence originates from a human donor with aplastic anemia. Sequencing was carried out using sorted CD4+, CD8+, or CD8+CD57+ T cells (not recorded which) from PBMCs. The chain joins TRBV24-1 to TRBJ2-1; D ambiguous. The CDR3 here is CATSDRSPSSYNEQFF. The CDR3 bases are TGTGCCACCAGTGACCGGTCACCAAGCTCCTACAATGAGCAGTTCTTC.